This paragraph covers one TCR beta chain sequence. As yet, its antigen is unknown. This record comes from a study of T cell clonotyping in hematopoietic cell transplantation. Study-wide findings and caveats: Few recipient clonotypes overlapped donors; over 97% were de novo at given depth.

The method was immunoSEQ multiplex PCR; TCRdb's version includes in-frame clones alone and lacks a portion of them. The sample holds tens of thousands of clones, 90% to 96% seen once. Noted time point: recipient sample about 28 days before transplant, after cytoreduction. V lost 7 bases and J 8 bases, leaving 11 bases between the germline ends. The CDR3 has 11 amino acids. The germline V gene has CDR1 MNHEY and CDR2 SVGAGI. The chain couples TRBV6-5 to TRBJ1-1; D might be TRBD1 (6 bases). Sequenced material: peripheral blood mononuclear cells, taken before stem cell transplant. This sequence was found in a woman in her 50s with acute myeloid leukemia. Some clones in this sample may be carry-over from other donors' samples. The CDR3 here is CASTRGAEAFF. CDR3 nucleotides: TGTGCCAGCACAAGGGGGGCAGAAGCTTTCTTT.